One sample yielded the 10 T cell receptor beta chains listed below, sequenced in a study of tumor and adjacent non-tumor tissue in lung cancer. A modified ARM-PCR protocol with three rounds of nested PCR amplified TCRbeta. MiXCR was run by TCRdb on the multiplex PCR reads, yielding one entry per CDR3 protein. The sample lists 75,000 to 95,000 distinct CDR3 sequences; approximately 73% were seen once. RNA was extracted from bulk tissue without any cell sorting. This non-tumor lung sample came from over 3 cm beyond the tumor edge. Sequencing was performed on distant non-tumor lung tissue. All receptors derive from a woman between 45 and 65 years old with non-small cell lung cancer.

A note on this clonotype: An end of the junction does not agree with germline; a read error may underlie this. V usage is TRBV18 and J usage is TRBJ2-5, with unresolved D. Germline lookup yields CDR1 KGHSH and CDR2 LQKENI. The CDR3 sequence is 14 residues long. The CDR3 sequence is CASSPDGVGETRYF. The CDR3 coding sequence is TGTGCCAGCTCACCCGACGGAGTCGGAGAGACCCGGTACTTC.

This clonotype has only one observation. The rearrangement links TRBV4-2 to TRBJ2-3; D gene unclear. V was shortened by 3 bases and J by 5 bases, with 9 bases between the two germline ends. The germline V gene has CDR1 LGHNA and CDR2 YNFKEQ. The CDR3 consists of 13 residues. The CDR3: CASSQDVGDTQYF. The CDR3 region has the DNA TGTGCCAGCAGCCAGGATGTCGGAGATACGCAGTATTTT.

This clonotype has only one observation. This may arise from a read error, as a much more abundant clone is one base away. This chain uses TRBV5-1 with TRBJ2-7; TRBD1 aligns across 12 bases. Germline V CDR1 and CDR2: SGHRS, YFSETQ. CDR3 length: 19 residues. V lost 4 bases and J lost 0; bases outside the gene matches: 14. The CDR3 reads CASSLDPGQGALSSYEQYF. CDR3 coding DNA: TGCGCCAGCAGCCTAGATCCGGGACAGGGGGCCCTTAGCTCCTACGAGCAGTACTTC. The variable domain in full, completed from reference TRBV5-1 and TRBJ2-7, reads KAGVTQTPRYLIKTRGQQVTLSCSPISGHRSVSWYQQTPGQGLQFLFEYFSETQRNKGNFPGRFSGRQFSNSRSEMNVSTLELGDSALYLCASSLDPGQGALSSYEQYFGPGTRLTVT.

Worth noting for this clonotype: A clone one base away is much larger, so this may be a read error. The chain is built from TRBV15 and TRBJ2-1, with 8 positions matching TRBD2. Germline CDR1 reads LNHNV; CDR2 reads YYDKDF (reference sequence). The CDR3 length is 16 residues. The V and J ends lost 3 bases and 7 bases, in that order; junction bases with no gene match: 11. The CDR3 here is CATSRLRLAIGNEQFF. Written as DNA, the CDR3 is TGTGCCACCAGCAGGTTAAGACTAGCGATAGGAAATGAGCAGTTCTTC.

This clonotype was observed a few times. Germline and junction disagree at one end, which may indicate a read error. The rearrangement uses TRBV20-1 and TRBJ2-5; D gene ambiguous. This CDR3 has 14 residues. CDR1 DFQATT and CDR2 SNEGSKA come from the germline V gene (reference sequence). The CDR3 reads CSARDSNTQEAQYF. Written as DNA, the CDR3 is TGCAGTGCTAGAGATTCTAACACCCAAGAGGCCCAGTACTTT.

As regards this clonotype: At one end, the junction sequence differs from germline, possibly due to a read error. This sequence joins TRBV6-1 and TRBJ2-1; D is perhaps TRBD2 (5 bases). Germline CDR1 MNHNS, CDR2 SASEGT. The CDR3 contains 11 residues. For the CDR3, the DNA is TGTACCAGCAGTGAGTGGGGTGAGCGGTCCTTC. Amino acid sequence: CTSSEWGERSF.

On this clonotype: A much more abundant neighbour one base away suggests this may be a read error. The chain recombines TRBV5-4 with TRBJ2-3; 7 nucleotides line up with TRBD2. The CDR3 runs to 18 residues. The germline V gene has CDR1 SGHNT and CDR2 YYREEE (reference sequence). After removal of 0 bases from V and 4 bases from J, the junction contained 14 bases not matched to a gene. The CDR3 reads CASSLVAGVVDVSDTQYF. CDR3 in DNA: TGTGCCAGCAGCTTGGTTGCGGGAGTAGTGGATGTCTCAGATACGCAGTATTTT.

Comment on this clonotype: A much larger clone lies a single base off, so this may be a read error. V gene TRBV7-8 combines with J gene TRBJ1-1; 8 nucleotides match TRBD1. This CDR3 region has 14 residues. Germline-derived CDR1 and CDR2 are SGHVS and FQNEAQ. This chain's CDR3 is CTSSSWTGPTRAFF. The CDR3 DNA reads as TGTACCAGCAGCTCCTGGACAGGGCCCACTAGAGCTTTCTTT.

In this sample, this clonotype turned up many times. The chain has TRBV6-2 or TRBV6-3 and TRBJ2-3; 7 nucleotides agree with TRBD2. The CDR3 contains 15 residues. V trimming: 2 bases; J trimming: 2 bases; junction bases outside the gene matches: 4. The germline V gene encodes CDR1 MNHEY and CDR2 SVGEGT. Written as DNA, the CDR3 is TGTGCCAGCAGTTACGGCGGGAGACCCACAGATACGCAGTATTTT. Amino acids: CASSYGGRPTDTQYF.

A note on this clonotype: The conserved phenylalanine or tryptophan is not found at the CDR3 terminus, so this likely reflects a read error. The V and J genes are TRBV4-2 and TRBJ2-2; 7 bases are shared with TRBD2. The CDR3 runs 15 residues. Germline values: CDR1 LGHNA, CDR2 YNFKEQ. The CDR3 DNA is TGTACCAGCGCTCCGGGACTACCGAACACCGGGGAGCTGTTTTGT. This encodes CTSAPGLPNTGELFC.